The T cell receptor (beta chain) described here comes from a study of blood T cell repertoires in COVID-19. For the study at large: Material from acute and convalescent COVID-19 was sourced from the United States, Italy and Spain. The cDNA or gDNA used as material had been derived from T cells, B-cell-depleted T cells, or PBMCs.

In the authors' workflow: Amplification from reference gene primers served as the basis for estimated nucleated cell counts. Generated by immunoSEQ multiplex PCR, the TCRdb table keeps only in-frame clones and is missing some. That table supplies the V and J calls and clone size; D and trimming were determined from the DNA. The table has 90,000 or so clones, around 90% seen once. This CDR3 has 16 residues. The V and J ends lost 0 bases and 0 bases, in that order; junction bases with no gene match: 1. The germline V gene has CDR1 LGHDT and CDR2 YNNKEL (reference sequence). Sequenced: peripheral blood. The rearrangement joins TRBV3-1 (or the pseudogene TRBV3-2) to TRBJ2-1; 8 nucleotides line up with TRBD2. This sequence originates from a woman older than 75 with active or convalescent COVID-19. This CDR3 is CASSQDSGNSYNEQFF. CDR3 in DNA: TGTGCCAGCAGCCAAGATAGCGGGAACTCCTACAATGAGCAGTTCTTC.